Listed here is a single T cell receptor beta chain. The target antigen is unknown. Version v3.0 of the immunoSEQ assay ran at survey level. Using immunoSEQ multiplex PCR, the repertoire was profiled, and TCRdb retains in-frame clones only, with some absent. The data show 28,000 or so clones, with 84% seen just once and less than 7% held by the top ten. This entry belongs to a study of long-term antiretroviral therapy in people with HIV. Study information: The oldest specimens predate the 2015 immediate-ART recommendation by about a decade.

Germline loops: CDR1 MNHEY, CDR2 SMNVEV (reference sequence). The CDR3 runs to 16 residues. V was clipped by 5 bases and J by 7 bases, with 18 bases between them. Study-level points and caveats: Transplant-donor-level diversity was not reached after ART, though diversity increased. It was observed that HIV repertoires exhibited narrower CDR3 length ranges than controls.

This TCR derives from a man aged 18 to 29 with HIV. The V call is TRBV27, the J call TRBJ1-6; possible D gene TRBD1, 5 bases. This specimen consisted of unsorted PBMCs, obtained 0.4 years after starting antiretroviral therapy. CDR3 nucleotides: TGTGCCAGCAGTGCGGAGGGACCTCCCGGGAATTCACCCCTCCACTTT. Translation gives CASSAEGPPGNSPLHF.